This paragraph covers one T cell receptor beta chain sequence. Generated by immunoSEQ multiplex PCR, the TCRdb table keeps only in-frame clones and is missing some. The profile shows 89,000 or so clones, approximately 89% of them singletons. The data belong to a study of control samples from healthy donors and cancer patients. CDR1 is SGHTA and CDR2 is FQGTGA in the germline V gene. CDR3 length equals 16 residues. The germline V and J ends were trimmed by 2 bases and 0 bases, with 10 bases remaining between them. The source material was blood. The source is a man over 45 in good health. The chain employs TRBV7-3 and TRBJ2-2; D possibly corresponds to TRBD2 (5 bases). CDR3 protein: CASSLRGAANTGELFF. The CDR3 region has the DNA TGTGCCAGCAGCTTACGGGGAGCGGCGAACACCGGGGAGCTGTTTTTT.